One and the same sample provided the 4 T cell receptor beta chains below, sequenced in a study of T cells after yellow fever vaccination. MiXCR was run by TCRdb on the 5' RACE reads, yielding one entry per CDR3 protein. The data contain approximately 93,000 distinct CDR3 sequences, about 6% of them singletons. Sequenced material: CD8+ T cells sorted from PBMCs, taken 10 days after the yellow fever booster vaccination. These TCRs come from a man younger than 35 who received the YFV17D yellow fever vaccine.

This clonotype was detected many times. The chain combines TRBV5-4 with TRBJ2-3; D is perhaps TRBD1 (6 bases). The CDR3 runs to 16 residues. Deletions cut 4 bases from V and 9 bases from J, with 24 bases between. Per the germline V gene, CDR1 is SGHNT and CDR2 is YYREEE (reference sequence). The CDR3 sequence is CASSPPPGALTWTQYF. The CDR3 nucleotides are TGTGCCAGCAGCCCTCCCCCAGGGGCCCTCACATGGACGCAGTATTTT.

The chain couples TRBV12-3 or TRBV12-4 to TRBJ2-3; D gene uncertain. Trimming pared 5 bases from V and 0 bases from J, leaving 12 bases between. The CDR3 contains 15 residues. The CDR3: CASSGNRRSTDTQYF. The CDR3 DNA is TGTGCCAGCAGTGGGAACAGAAGGAGCACAGATACGCAGTATTTT.

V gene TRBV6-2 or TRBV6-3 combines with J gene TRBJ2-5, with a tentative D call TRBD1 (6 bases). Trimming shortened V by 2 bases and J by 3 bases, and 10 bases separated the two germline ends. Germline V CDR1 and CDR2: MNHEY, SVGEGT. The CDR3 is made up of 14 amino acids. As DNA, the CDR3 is TGTGCCAGCAGTTACGGGACATCCGAAGAGACCCAGTACTTC. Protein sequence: CASSYGTSEETQYF.

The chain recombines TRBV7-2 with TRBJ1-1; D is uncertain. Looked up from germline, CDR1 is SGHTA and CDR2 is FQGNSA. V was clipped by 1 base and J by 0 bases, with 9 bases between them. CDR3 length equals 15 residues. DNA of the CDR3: TGTGCCAGCAGCTTAGTCCCCCGAATGAACACTGAAGCTTTCTTT. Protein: CASSLVPRMNTEAFF.